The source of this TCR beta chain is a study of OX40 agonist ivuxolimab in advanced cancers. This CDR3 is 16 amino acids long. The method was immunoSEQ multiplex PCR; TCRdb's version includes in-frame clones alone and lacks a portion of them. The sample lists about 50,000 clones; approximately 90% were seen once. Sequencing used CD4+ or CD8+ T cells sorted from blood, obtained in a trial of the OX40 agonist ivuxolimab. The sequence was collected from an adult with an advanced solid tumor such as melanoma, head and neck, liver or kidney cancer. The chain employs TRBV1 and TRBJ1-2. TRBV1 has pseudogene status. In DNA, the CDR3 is TGCACCAGCAGAATGAGCGGTTTGCGAAAGACCTATGGCTACACCTTC. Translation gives CTSRMSGLRKTYGYTF.